Given below is one TCR beta chain in context. As yet, its antigen is unknown. The CDR3 runs 13 residues. V shed 3 bases and J shed 9 bases, with 18 bases lying between them. In germline, CDR1 is SQVTM, CDR2 ANQGSEA. This entry belongs to a study of T cell responses to AZD1222 COVID-19 vaccine. General study results and limits: White British ancestry dominated among donors, who included more females, and clonal diversity was possibly underestimated. Among AZD1222 vaccinees, only 5 to 7 were seropositive at baseline.

Data came from immunoSEQ multiplex PCR; TCRdb stores just in-frame clones and leaves some out. This sample yields 90,000 or so clones, of which 89% are seen a single time; less than 2.5% belongs to the top ten. V and J are TRBV29-1 and TRBJ2-7; the D is unclear. The source was peripheral blood, collected on day 0 of AZD1222 vaccination. This clonotype was sampled from an adult in good health. The CDR3 coding sequence is TGCAGCGTTGACACCCCCACAGCGCGAGGGCAGTACTTC. Protein product: CSVDTPTARGQYF.